This entry is about one T cell receptor beta chain. As the CDR3 is not closed by the conserved phenylalanine or tryptophan, this likely results from a read error. Using a constant-region primer together with ProtoScript II reverse transcriptase, TCR beta cDNA was made from around 0.55 ug of total RNA. Library construction for TCR beta comprised three nested multiplex PCR rounds performed with slightly modified ARM-PCR. A C-beta reverse primer and TRBV1-TRBV30 forward primers served in each of the first two PCR rounds, at about 10 cycles apiece. One entry per CDR3 protein results from TCRdb running MiXCR on the multiplex PCR reads. Counted here are about 99,000 distinct CDR3 sequences, around 63% occurring once; the ten biggest clones make up more than 8%. The CDR3 contains 16 residues. The germline V gene has CDR1 GTSNPN and CDR2 SVGIG (reference sequence). Unsorted bulk tissue of roughly 18-32 mg yielded co-extracted RNA and DNA.

The entry originates in a study of tumor-infiltrating lymphocytes in primary liver carcinoma. The chain couples TRBV30 to TRBJ2-3, with 7 bases matching TRBD2. The specimen sequenced was liver tumor tissue from sampling region 5. Subset specified: tumor region T5, tumor centre. The receptor was isolated from a woman aged 60-75 years with primary liver carcinoma and hepatitis B virus infection. The CDR3 DNA sequence: TGTGCCCGGAGTGTCGGGAGGCAGACGGGAACAGATACGCAGTATTTG. Translating gives CARSVGRQTGTDTQYL.